The 18 T cell receptor beta chains listed next were all sequenced from one sample in a study of shared clonotypes between healthy human individuals. Positive CCR7 selection of CD45RO-negative cells yielded the naive CD8 cells, and terminally differentiated effector memory CD45RA+ cells were excluded. Only in-frame clones appear in the TCRdb table, and some are missing; sequencing was by immunoSEQ multiplex PCR. Here the sample spans millions of clones, roughly 94% being singletons. Sequenced material: naive CD8+ T cells sorted from blood. These receptors came from a man younger than 35 in good health.

This chain joins TRBV7-9 and TRBJ1-5; 9 bases are a match to TRBD1. V shed 1 base, J shed 5 bases, and the junction held 3 bases outside the gene matches. Germline CDR1 and CDR2: SEHNR and FQNEAQ (reference sequence). CDR3 length: 15 amino acids. The CDR3 sequence: CASSLGTGVDQPQHF. The CDR3 DNA follows: TGTGCCAGCAGCTTAGGGACAGGGGTGGATCAGCCCCAGCATTTT.

The chain carries TRBV10-2 and TRBJ2-5, with 8 positions matching TRBD2. The last part of the DNA fits TRBJ2-7 better; the J call may be wrong. The length of the CDR3 is 15 residues. The germline CDR1 and CDR2 sequences are WSHSY and SAAADI. The CDR3 sequence is CASSDHFSGTYEQYF. Written as DNA, the CDR3 is TGCGCCAGCAGTGACCATTTTAGCGGGACCTACGAGCAGTACTTC.

This chain links TRBV2 with TRBJ1-1; no firm D call. The CDR3 is 16 amino acids. CDR1 and CDR2 from the germline V gene are SNHLY and FYNNEI. V was trimmed by 1 base and J by 3 bases, leaving 15 bases between them. CDR3 nucleotide sequence: TGTGCCAGCAGTGAAGGTAGGATAGGCGGACACACTGAAGCTTTCTTT. Its translation is CASSEGRIGGHTEAFF. Combining the CDR3 with reference TRBV2 and TRBJ1-1 gives the whole variable domain EPEVTQTPSHQVTQMGQEVILRCVPISNHLYFYWYRQILGQKVEFLVSFYNNEISEKSEIFDDQFSVERPDGSNFTLKIRSTKLEDSAMYFCASSEGRIGGHTEAFFGQGTRLTVV.

J is TRBJ1-5 and V is TRBV5-6; perhaps TRBD1 as D (6 bases). Germline V gene lookup returns CDR1 SGHDT and CDR2 YYEEEE. The CDR3 spans 15 residues. The V end was cut by 4 bases, the J end by 4 bases, with 15 bases between. In DNA, the CDR3 is TGTGCCAGCAGCGCGGACAGATTTGGTAATCAGCCCCAGCATTTT. Translating gives CASSADRFGNQPQHF.

The chain carries TRBV29-1 and TRBJ2-7, with TRBD2 identical over 10 bases. The CDR3 is 15 amino acids. Germline assignment: CDR1 SQVTM and CDR2 ANQGSEA. Losses at the gene ends were 0 bases for V and 4 bases for J; bases not matched to a gene: 6. The CDR3 loop is CSVEDQLAGRYEQYF. The CDR3, as DNA: TGCAGCGTTGAAGACCAACTAGCGGGACGGTACGAGCAGTACTTC.

Only one count was recorded for this clone. The chain combines TRBV7-9 with TRBJ1-3; no definite D call. CDR3 length: 14 residues. Germline V gives CDR1 SEHNR, CDR2 FQNEAQ (reference sequence). V was trimmed by 7 bases and J by 4 bases, leaving 14 bases between them. The CDR3 protein is CASTTQAEGNTIYF. CDR3 DNA sequence: TGTGCCAGCACCACCCAAGCGGAAGGAAACACCATATATTTT.

As concerns this clone: Other DNA sequences in the sample encode the same CDR3. The J gene is TRBJ2-7, the V gene TRBV7-9, with no clear D. The CDR3 spans 12 residues. Trimming removed 4 bases at V and 0 bases at J, with 4 bases between. Germline V CDR1 and CDR2: SEHNR, FQNEAQ (reference sequence). CDR3 sequence (DNA): TGTGCCAGCAGCTCCAGCTCCTACGAGCAGTACTTC. This sequence encodes CASSSSSYEQYF.

The V call is TRBV19, the J call TRBJ1-5, with D possibly being TRBD1 (6 bases). There are 15 residues in the CDR3. Trimming removed 3 bases at V and 8 bases at J, with 17 bases between. The germline gives CDR1 LNHDA, CDR2 SQIVND (reference sequence). CDR3 in amino acids: CASSISQGELEPQHF. In nucleotides, the CDR3 is TGTGCCAGTAGTATTTCACAGGGCGAGTTGGAGCCCCAGCATTTT.

The J gene is TRBJ2-2, the V gene TRBV10-1; no clear D. Trimming left V 0 bases short and J 8 bases short, with 13 bases between. The CDR3 loop spans 15 amino acids. In germline, CDR1 is WNHNN, CDR2 SYGVQD (reference sequence). The CDR3 sequence: CASSESISPTGELFF. The CDR3 nucleotides read TGCGCCAGCAGTGAGTCGATATCCCCAACGGGGGAGCTGTTTTTT.

The chain carries TRBV7-9 and TRBJ2-3; D is perhaps TRBD1 (6 bases). The CDR3 runs to 15 residues. The germline gives CDR1 SEHNR, CDR2 FQNEAQ (reference sequence). V was shortened by 5 bases and J by 3 bases, with 15 bases between the two germline ends. The chain's CDR3 is CASSQQGVDTDTQYF. In DNA, the CDR3 is TGTGCCAGCAGCCAACAGGGAGTTGATACAGATACGCAGTATTTT. The whole variable domain, remainder taken from reference TRBV7-9 and TRBJ2-3, is DTGVSQNPRHKITKRGQNVTFRCDPISEHNRLYWYRQTLGQGPEFLTYFQNEAQLEKSRLLSDRFSAERPKGSFSTLEIQRTEQGDSAMYLCASSQQGVDTDTQYFGPGTRLTVL.

The chain employs TRBV13 and TRBJ2-5, with no clear D. The CDR3 sequence is 14 residues long. The ends were cut back, 0 bases at V and 5 bases at J, with 10 bases in the middle. Germline CDR1 reads PRHDT; CDR2 reads FYEKMQ (reference sequence). CDR3 in DNA: TGTGCCAGCAGCTTAGGGACTTTGAGGGAGACCCAGTACTTC. This translates into CASSLGTLRETQYF.

On this clone itself: Germline is not matched at one junction end, which may reflect a read error. V usage is TRBV30 and J usage is TRBJ2-7; D uncertain. CDR3 length: 12 amino acids. The germline CDR1 and CDR2 sequences are GTSNPN and SVGIG (reference sequence). The CDR3 DNA is TGTGTCTGGAGTGTAATGGCCCACGAGCAGTACTTC. Residues: CVWSVMAHEQYF. Full variable domain (missing parts from reference TRBV30 and TRBJ2-7): SQTIHQWPATLVQPVGSPLSLECTVEGTSNPNLYWYRQAAGRGLQLLFYSVGIGQISSEVPQNLSASRPQDRQFILSSKKLLLSDSGFYLCVWSVMAHEQYFGPGTRLTVT.

V is TRBV7-9 and J is TRBJ1-2; the D gene is possibly TRBD1 (5 bases). CDR1 and CDR2 from the germline V gene are SEHNR and FQNEAQ (reference sequence). The CDR3 runs to 15 residues. Trimming cost V 4 bases and J 0 bases, with 12 bases left between them. CDR3 DNA sequence: TGTGCCAGCAGCTGGGTCGGGGCGTCTAACTATGGCTACACCTTC. Its protein is CASSWVGASNYGYTF.

The sample holds a few counts of this clone. The rearrangement uses TRBV6-1 and TRBJ1-3; D is undetermined. Trimming took 0 bases from V and 0 from J, leaving 12 bases between them. CDR3 length: 17 amino acids. Germline loops: CDR1 MNHNS, CDR2 SASEGT. The CDR3 loop reads CASSEAPSVGSGNTIYF. The CDR3 DNA follows: TGTGCCAGCAGTGAAGCCCCCTCGGTGGGCTCTGGAAACACCATATATTTT.

V and J are TRBV10-3 and TRBJ2-4; tentatively, D is TRBD2 (5 bases). Trimming left V 0 bases short and J 1 base short, with 31 bases between. This CDR3 spans 23 amino acids. CDR1 is ENHRY and CDR2 is SYGVKD in the germline V gene. The CDR3 spells CAISESNGESGIYPTKAKNIQYF. As DNA, the CDR3 is TGTGCCATCAGTGAGTCGAACGGCGAGTCCGGGATATATCCTACTAAGGCCAAAAACATTCAGTACTTC.

V and J are TRBV4-1 and TRBJ2-7; the D is unclear. The CDR3 is 14 amino acids. Trimming removed 4 bases from V and 2 bases from J, with 12 bases in between. Germline V lookup: CDR1 MGHRA, CDR2 YSYEKL. CDR3: CASSPKDGAYEQYF. CDR3 sequence (DNA): TGCGCCAGCAGCCCAAAGGACGGCGCCTACGAGCAGTACTTC.

This clone was seen a few times. The same CDR3 can be traced to other DNA sequences in this sample. V is TRBV27 and J is TRBJ2-7; D is ambiguous. Germline values: CDR1 MNHEY, CDR2 SMNVEV (reference sequence). The V and J ends lost 3 bases and 3 bases respectively, with 9 bases between them. The CDR3 is 13 amino acids. CDR3 coding DNA: TGTGCCAGCAGTTTCGGGCAGAGCTACGAGCAGTACTTC. Its protein product is CASSFGQSYEQYF.

This clone was observed once. This chain uses TRBV7-9 with TRBJ2-1; 11 nucleotides agree with TRBD2. Germline values: CDR1 SEHNR, CDR2 FQNEAQ (reference sequence). This CDR3 contains 16 residues. V gave up 5 bases and J gave up 3 bases; unmatched junction bases: 6. The DNA of the CDR3 is TGTGCCAGCAGCCCTAGGACTAGCGGGCGCTACAATGAGCAGTTCTTC. Protein sequence: CASSPRTSGRYNEQFF.